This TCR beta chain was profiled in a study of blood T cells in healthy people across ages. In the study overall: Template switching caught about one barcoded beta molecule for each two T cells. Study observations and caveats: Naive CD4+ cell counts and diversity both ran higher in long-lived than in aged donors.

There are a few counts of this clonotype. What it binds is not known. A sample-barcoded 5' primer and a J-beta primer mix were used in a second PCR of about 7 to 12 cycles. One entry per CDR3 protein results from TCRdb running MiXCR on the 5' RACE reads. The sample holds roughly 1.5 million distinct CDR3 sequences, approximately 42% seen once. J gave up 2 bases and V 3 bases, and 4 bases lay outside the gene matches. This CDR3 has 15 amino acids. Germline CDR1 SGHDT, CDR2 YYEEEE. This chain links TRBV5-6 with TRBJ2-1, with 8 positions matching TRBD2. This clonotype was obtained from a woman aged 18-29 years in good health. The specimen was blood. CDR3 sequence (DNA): TGTGCCAGCAGCTCCTTACTAGCGGCCTACAATGAGCAGTTCTTC. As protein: CASSSLLAAYNEQFF.